Below are 10 T cell receptor beta chains sequenced from a single sample in a study of blood T cell repertoires in COVID-19. Here immunoSEQ multiplex PCR was the method, and the copy in TCRdb shows in-frame clones only, minus some. The sample records more than 300,000 clones, approximately 84% being singletons. Sequenced: PBMCs or T cells enriched from blood (not recorded which). All receptors derive from a woman younger than 35 who had recovered from COVID-19.

The V call is TRBV10-1, the J call TRBJ1-1, with a tentative D call TRBD1 (6 bases). Between the trimmed V and J ends, which lost 6 bases and 0 bases, there was a span of 11 bases. The CDR3 sequence is 14 residues long. Germline lookup yields CDR1 WNHNN and CDR2 SYGVQD (reference sequence). The chain's CDR3 is CASSRTDMNTEAFF. The DNA for the CDR3 is TGCGCCAGCAGCCGGACAGATATGAACACTGAAGCTTTCTTT.

V usage is TRBV23-1 and J usage is TRBJ1-5, with a possible D match to TRBD1 (6 bases). TRBV23-1 is an ORF; its function is uncertain. The V end lost 7 bases, the J end lost 9 bases, and 16 bases lay between the germline ends. This CDR3 comprises 13 residues. CDR3: CASIQGWGRPQHF. In DNA, the CDR3 is TGCGCCAGCATCCAAGGGTGGGGGCGGCCCCAGCATTTT.

The J gene is TRBJ1-2, the V gene TRBV5-6; D is uncertain. Trimming cost V 4 bases and J 4 bases, with 17 bases left between them. This CDR3 is 15 amino acids long. Germline CDR1 SGHDT, CDR2 YYEEEE. Here the CDR3 reads CASSDVDGEFYGYTF. In DNA form, the CDR3 reads TGTGCCAGCAGCGACGTGGACGGGGAATTCTATGGCTACACCTTC.

The rearrangement links TRBV6-5 to TRBJ1-1, with unresolved D. V was trimmed by 0 bases and J by 3 bases, leaving 14 bases between them. CDR3 length equals 16 residues. CDR1 is MNHEY and CDR2 is SVGAGI in the germline V gene. Here the CDR3 DNA reads TGTGCCAGCAGTTACTCCTTTGACGGGCGGGACACTGAAGCTTTCTTT. Protein product: CASSYSFDGRDTEAFF.

The genes are TRBV28 and TRBJ2-2; 8 positions match TRBD1. Germline loops: CDR1 MDHEN, CDR2 SYDVKM. Trimming at V came to 6 bases and at J to 5 bases, leaving 8 bases not matched to a gene. The length of the CDR3 is 15 residues. The CDR3: CASRFGQGRTGELFF. CDR3 DNA: TGTGCCAGCAGATTCGGACAGGGAAGGACCGGGGAGCTGTTTTTT.

The chain employs TRBV5-1 and TRBJ2-2, with D hard to call. Trimming took off 0 bases at V and 0 bases at J, with 9 bases between the two ends. The CDR3 sequence is 16 residues long. The germline CDR1 and CDR2 sequences are SGHRS and YFSETQ. The CDR3, as DNA: TGCGCCAGCAGCTTGGCCTCTTCCTCGAACACCGGGGAGCTGTTTTTT. Residues: CASSLASSSNTGELFF.

The chain uses TRBV21-1 and TRBJ1-5. TRBV21-1 is given as a pseudogene. The CDR3 extends over 13 amino acids. CDR3 residues: CASSGGAVQPQHF. The CDR3 coding sequence is TGTGCCAGCAGCGGGGGGGCCGTTCAGCCCCAGCATTTT.

This chain joins TRBV27 and TRBJ2-7, with 7 bases aligning to TRBD1. Per the germline V gene, CDR1 is MNHEY and CDR2 is SMNVEV (reference sequence). The CDR3 has 14 amino acids. V lost 2 bases to trimming and J lost 3 bases; unmatched junction nucleotides: 4. In nucleotides, the CDR3 is TGTGCCAGCAGTTTAGGACAGGTTGGCTACGAGCAGTACTTC. This encodes CASSLGQVGYEQYF.

The CDR3 region has the DNA TGCGCCAGCAGCCCTAGCGGGGAAACCGGGGAGCTGTTTTTT. This gives the protein CASSPSGETGELFF. The chain joins TRBV5-1 to TRBJ2-2, with TRBD2 matching 9 bases. From germline, CDR1 is SGHRS and CDR2 YFSETQ. Losses at the gene ends were 4 bases for V and 5 bases for J; bases not matched to a gene: 3. The CDR3 consists of 14 residues.

CDR3 in amino acids: CASSVWFRGVNTEAFF. The DNA for the CDR3 is TGCGCCAGCAGCGTTTGGTTTAGGGGCGTGAACACTGAAGCTTTCTTT. The J gene is TRBJ1-1, the V gene TRBV5-1; weak D call: TRBD1 (5 bases). Trimming stripped 4 bases from V and 0 bases from J, with 16 bases between. Germline-derived CDR1 and CDR2 are SGHRS and YFSETQ. The CDR3 is made up of 16 amino acids.